One TCR beta chain is described in this entry. The germline V gene encodes CDR1 SGHDT and CDR2 YYEEEE. J was trimmed by 6 bases and V by 0 bases; bases with no gene match: 7. CDR3 length equals 15 residues. As originally analysed: Amplification of reference gene primers was used by the study to estimate nucleated cell counts. Generated by immunoSEQ multiplex PCR, the TCRdb table keeps only in-frame clones and is missing some. V, J and clone size are taken as reported in that table, and D and trimming were inferred from the DNA itself. This table has around 300,000 clones, 80% to 90% appearing once. The entry originates in a study of blood T cell repertoires in COVID-19. Study details: Some COVID-19 samples were acute and others convalescent; all came from the United States, Italy and Spain. From T cells, B-cell-depleted T cells, or PBMCs came the material, which was cDNA or gDNA.

The gene calls are TRBV5-6 and TRBJ1-2; 8 bases line up with TRBD1. The TCR was taken from a woman aged 70-85 years with COVID-19, enrolled during active disease. Sequenced sample: peripheral blood. The CDR3 region has the DNA TGTGCCAGCAGCTTGGATACAGGGGGTAGGGATGGCTACACCTTC. This codes for CASSLDTGGRDGYTF.